The present TCR beta chain was sequenced within a study of Ad26.COV2.S vaccination and SARS-CoV-2 variants. Study context: Each vaccinee took Ad26.COV2.S intramuscularly, once or twice 56 days apart. Study-wide points: Vaccinees and placebo recipients showed similar non-spike TCR breadth. Responses of T cells in total may have been underestimated by the TCR breadth and depth analyses. Vaccinees reportedly had broad spike-specific CD8+ and CD4+ T cell responses.

This sample's treatment: 15 to 20 received Ad26.COV2.S at low or high dose, single or two shots; about 5 received placebo; per-sample allocation not given. The samples date from day 63 after the first vaccine or placebo injection. J was trimmed by 4 bases and V by 2 bases; bases with no gene match: 6. This CDR3 has 15 amino acids. The germline V gene encodes CDR1 SGHAT and CDR2 FQNNGV. A note on this clone: The antigen is unknown.

TCRdb keeps only in-frame clones here, not all; method: immunoSEQ multiplex PCR. The sample lists roughly 300,000 clones, about 88% occurring once. The J gene is TRBJ2-5, the V gene TRBV11-2; 8 bases match TRBD1. The material sequenced was peripheral blood, taken in a trial of Ad26.COV2.S vaccine versus placebo. This sequence was found in a person aged 18 to 65 who received the Ad26.COV2.S COVID-19 vaccine or a placebo. CDR3 sequence: CASSLNNRGVETQYF. The CDR3 DNA is TGTGCCAGCAGCTTAAATAACAGGGGGGTAGAGACCCAGTACTTC.